This TCR beta chain was sequenced in a study of blood T cells in healthy people across ages. A second PCR, run for 7 to 11 cycles, used a sample-barcoded 5' primer plus a J-beta primer mix. Every cDNA molecule carried a tag from a template-switch adaptor bearing 12 random nucleotides. Each sample yielded at least 3 million CDR3-containing paired-end reads. TCRdb itself ran the 5' RACE reads through MiXCR, one entry per CDR3 protein. This sample has hundreds of thousands of distinct CDR3 sequences; roughly 48% occur once, and the top ten carry 13%. Sample donors were healthy Caucasian individuals that came from Russia, aged roughly 6 to 100. Extraction yielded at least 5.5 micrograms of total RNA per sample. This TCR came from a man aged 30 to 39 in good health. The sequenced sample was blood.

The DNA for the CDR3 is TGTGCCAGCAGCTTGGTTCGGGGGGCGAACACTGAAGCTTTCTTT. Translating gives CASSLVRGANTEAFF. V and J are TRBV5-5 and TRBJ1-1, with a possible D match to TRBD1 (6 bases). With 0 bases removed from V and 1 base from J, the gap between germline ends came to 10 bases. CDR1 SGHKS and CDR2 YYEKEE come from the germline V gene (reference sequence). The CDR3 totals 15 residues.